What follows are 4 T cell receptor beta chains derived from one specimen sequenced in a study of blood T cell repertoires in COVID-19. Profiling relied on immunoSEQ multiplex PCR, and the TCRdb table lists in-frame clones only, not all of them. This table holds around 250,000 clones, 75% to 85% found once. The sequenced material came from peripheral blood. These receptors came from a middle-aged man with active or convalescent COVID-19.

This clone was detected only a few times. This chain uses TRBV3-1 (or the pseudogene TRBV3-2) with TRBJ2-1, with 10 bases that match TRBD2. V was clipped by 4 bases and J by 7 bases; unmatched bases: 7. This CDR3 spans 15 amino acids. The germline V gene encodes CDR1 LGHDT and CDR2 YNNKEL (reference sequence). CDR3: CASSLTSGIRNEQFF. The DNA of the CDR3 is TGTGCCAGCAGCCTAACTAGCGGGATTAGGAATGAGCAGTTCTTC.

The chain recombines TRBV2 with TRBJ1-2, with 7 nucleotides matching TRBD1. From germline, CDR1 is SNHLY and CDR2 FYNNEI. CDR3 length equals 16 residues. With V trimmed by 2 bases and J by 0 bases, 6 bases remained unmatched. As DNA, the CDR3 is TGTGCCAGCAGTGAACGGGGCAGGGGGACTAACTATGGCTACACCTTC. Translating gives CASSERGRGTNYGYTF.

This chain links TRBV19 with TRBJ1-4; D not certain. There are 16 residues in the CDR3. V was pared by 3 bases and J by 0 bases, with 11 bases between. The germline gives CDR1 LNHDA, CDR2 SQIVND (reference sequence). The CDR3 sequence: CASSIGFSPTNEKLFF. The CDR3 DNA follows: TGTGCCAGTAGTATCGGGTTTTCCCCAACTAATGAAAAACTGTTTTTT.

Only one count was recorded for this clone. V usage is TRBV11-2 and J usage is TRBJ1-2; the match to TRBD1 covers 10 bases. The CDR3 consists of 16 residues. V shed 0 bases, J shed 6 bases, and the junction held 7 bases outside the gene matches. Per germline, CDR1 SGHAT and CDR2 FQNNGV. CDR3 amino acids: CASSLDGDRGRDGYTF. In nucleotides, the CDR3 is TGTGCCAGCAGCTTAGATGGGGACAGGGGAAGAGATGGCTACACCTTC. The variable domain in full, completed from reference TRBV11-2 and TRBJ1-2, reads EAGVAQSPRYKIIEKRQSVAFWCNPISGHATLYWYQQILGQGPKLLIQFQNNGVVDDSQLPKDRFSAERLKGVDSTLKIQPAKLEDSAVYLCASSLDGDRGRDGYTFGSGTRLTVV.